The present T cell receptor beta chain was sequenced within a study of OX40 agonist ivuxolimab in advanced cancers. Looking at the study overall: Every 2 weeks, patients got intravenous ivuxolimab at one of six dose levels (0.01-10 mg/kg). Dose-escalation subjects each had hepatocellular carcinoma, melanoma, renal cell or head and neck cancer.

Concerning this clone itself: Its target is not known.

Assay: immunoSEQ multiplex PCR; the TCRdb copy retains only in-frame clones and omits some. The table has about 72,000 clones, around 89% seen once; the top ten hold under 1%. There are 16 residues in the CDR3. In germline, CDR1 is WNHNN, CDR2 SYGVQD (reference sequence). General study points: Compared with CD4+, CD8+ T cells on average had more expanded clones. Researchers did not determine the expanded peripheral T cells' antigen specificity.

The chain combines TRBV10-1 with TRBJ2-5; TRBD2 matches 9 bases. The J call may be in error: the DNA end matches TRBJ2-7 better. The TCR originated in an adult with an advanced solid tumor such as melanoma, head and neck, liver or kidney cancer. The sequences come from CD4+ or CD8+ T cells sorted from blood, collected in a trial of the OX40 agonist ivuxolimab. The CDR3: CASSPGKSSGNYEQYF. The CDR3 nucleotides are TGCGCCAGCAGTCCAGGGAAATCTAGCGGGAACTACGAGCAGTACTTC.